The clone carrying this TCR beta chain was observed a handful of times. Its antigen is undetermined. Both TRBC1 and TRBC2 were covered by a beta constant-region primer of two equimolar oligonucleotides. Nested alpha and beta constant-region primers with the SP2 primer drove four PCR rounds on ligated cDNA. MiXCR, applied by TCRdb to the UMI-ligation and nested PCR reads, yields one record per CDR3 protein. This table has around 83,000 distinct CDR3 sequences, about 11% appearing once. Separate alpha and beta amplification began at the second PCR step. Cells stained for CD3, CD4, CD8, CD45RA and CD27 were sorted into four subsets. The source of the sample is a study of naive and memory T cell subsets. The V end was cut by 6 bases, the J end by 4 bases, with 7 bases between. This CDR3 is 13 amino acids long. The germline V gene encodes CDR1 MNHNS and CDR2 SASEGT. Study-level findings and limits: Naive repertoires, especially CD8, held a few larger clonotypes, possibly memory cells re-expressing CD45RA. Over 90% of naive TCR sequences appeared only once after error correction, unlike memory subsets. The power law exponent of TCR abundance differed between naive and memory cells.

Input material: naive CD4+ T cells from blood. This chain links TRBV6-1 with TRBJ2-6; no definite D call. The receptor was derived from a human donor in good health. The CDR3 DNA is TGTGCCAGCAGAACCTGGGGGGCCAACGTCCTGACTTTC. Its protein product is CASRTWGANVLTF.